These 3 T cell receptor beta chains came from one sample sequenced in a study of blood T cell repertoires in COVID-19. The repertoire was sequenced with immunoSEQ multiplex PCR; TCRdb's copy has only in-frame clones and lacks some. The data contain some 300,000 clones, around 90% of them seen just once; the ten biggest clones take up around 4.5%. Sequencing was carried out using PBMCs or T cells enriched from blood (not recorded which). The source of these receptors is a woman younger than 35 with acute COVID-19.

The chain is built from TRBV19 and TRBJ1-3; D call uncertain. The V gene lost 4 bases and the J gene lost 8 bases, with 18 bases spanning the gap. Germline V gives CDR1 LNHDA, CDR2 SQIVND (reference sequence). This CDR3 has 15 residues. Written as DNA, the CDR3 is TGTGCCAGTAGTAAGAGTGGTCGAGCTGCCGACACCATATATTTT. It translates to CASSKSGRAADTIYF. The full variable domain, with the rest looked up from reference TRBV19 and TRBJ1-3, is DGGITQSPKYLFRKEGQNVTLSCEQNLNHDAMYWYRQDPGQGLRLIYYSQIVNDFQKGDIAEGYSVSREKKESFPLTVTSAQKNPTAFYLCASSKSGRAADTIYFGEGSWLTVV.

The chain couples TRBV10-1 to TRBJ2-7; 7 nucleotides line up with TRBD1. The germline gives CDR1 WNHNN, CDR2 SYGVQD (reference sequence). J was trimmed by 3 bases and V by 1 base; bases with no gene match: 9. This CDR3 is 16 amino acids long. The CDR3 coding sequence is TGCGCCAGCAGTGAGTTTGCGGACAGGCCTAACTACGAGCAGTACTTC. It codes for CASSEFADRPNYEQYF.

CDR3 sequence: CASSVKLSSGSPNFRGSYNEQFF. The CDR3 coding sequence is TGTGCCAGCAGCGTAAAATTGAGTAGCGGGAGCCCAAACTTCCGGGGCTCCTACAATGAGCAGTTCTTC. This sequence joins TRBV9 and TRBJ2-1, with 9 bases lining up with TRBD2. The CDR3 length is 23 residues. Germline V gene lookup returns CDR1 SGDLS and CDR2 YYNGEE. After removal of 1 base from V and 0 bases from J, the junction contained 23 bases not matched to a gene.